The clone carrying this T cell receptor (beta chain) occurred a few times. Its antigen remains unknown. Quantitative barcoded 5'-RACE was used to prepare TCR beta libraries. TCRdb re-called the 5' RACE reads through MiXCR, storing one row per CDR3 protein. The sample contains around 480,000 distinct CDR3 sequences, 15% to 20% of which appear only once. Trimming left V 4 bases short and J 0 bases short, with 3 bases between. This CDR3 is built from 12 residues. Germline CDR1 reads DFQATT; CDR2 reads SNEGSKA (reference sequence). These data originate in a study of CD8 T cells in ankylosing spondylitis. Broader study findings: According to the report, clones linked to the disease were significantly enriched in matched synovial fluid samples taken from ankylosing spondylitis patients. Some of these motif variants have turned up before, in reports on reactive arthritis synovial fluid and blood. Roughly eight highly homologous variants formed a TCR beta motif that appeared characteristic of ankylosing spondylitis blood.

The sequence was obtained from a male donor with ankylosing spondylitis. The chain uses TRBV20-1 and TRBJ1-4, with D uncertain. The specimen sequenced was blood, either unsorted or a sorted T cell fraction (not recorded which). The CDR3 spells CSAMATNEKLFF. The CDR3 DNA sequence: TGCAGTGCTATGGCAACTAATGAAAAACTGTTTTTT.